This TCR beta chain was found in a study of T cells in localized non-small cell lung cancer (dated by TCRdb to 2018 to 2020). Background on the whole study: The study examined T cell repertoires in a few hundred patients with early-stage NSCLC and compared tumors with uninvolved tumor-adjacent lungs. The cohort comprised around 240 treatment-naïve NSCLC patients with resected, localized lung tumors. A mean age of 66.3 years was recorded for the NSCLC patients, of whom 129 were male and 85 to 110 were female. Paper-wide results and their limitations: Because multi-region sequencing of the tumors was not done, intratumor heterogeneity could not be ruled out. Because the study design was exploratory, TCR variables were selected using unadjusted p-values without false-discovery rate correction. Longer overall survival was associated with higher T cell density in blood, whereas shorter survival was associated with higher clonality in adjacent lung. Uninvolved tumor-adjacent lung showed the highest T cell clonality, higher than tumor, which suggests more focused antigenic responses in the adjacent lung. A median of 57 of the top 100 tumor clones were detected in paired uninvolved adjacent lung, and 25 to 35 of these tumor clones were also found among the top 100 clones of the paired uninvolved adjacent lung.

At diagnosis, tumor, uninvolved tumor-adjacent lung and peripheral blood were collected and then preserved as a mix of FFPE and fresh-frozen material. For TCR repertoire profiling, the blood samples were analyzed as peripheral blood mononuclear cells. The CDR3 has 15 amino acids, counting the end cysteine and phenylalanine. Only the CDR3 portion is preserved as DNA: 45 bases, with reading frame beginning at the first base. As encoded in the germline V gene (reference sequence), CDR1 is MNHNY while CDR2 is SVGAGI. V is cut back by 5 bases and J by 7 bases, with 10 bases in the junction unmatched. TCR beta CDR3 regions were sequenced from DNA using the immunoSEQ Assay. On the authors' methods: T cell density was computed as TCR beta template counts normalized to usable DNA estimated by amplifying housekeeping genes. The preseqR package was used to estimate richness by extrapolating to 400,000 templates for PBMC samples and to 120,000 templates for tissue samples. Clonality was defined by subtracting Pielou's evenness from one. Differential abundance testing on productive amino-acid clonotypes, with a minimum total count of 5 and an alpha of 0.1, was used to identify tissue-enriched TCRs. The Jaccard Index and the Morisita Overlap Index were used to quantify repertoire overlap between compartments. GLIPH clustered TCR beta CDR3s with public tetramer-defined viral CDR3s; viral motifs required at least three viral sequences plus V-gene enrichment. Here the immuneACCESS table is served through TCRdb, limited to in-frame sequences with V and J called. Missing clones are a known gap in these copies; in checked studies unresolved V genes cover under half, and the rest lacks a known reason. The V and J calls and the clone size are those of that table, but D and trimming were determined from the DNA. The sample table lists tens of thousands of clones, 85% to 90% of them with a count of one. Clones ranked in the top ten supply 13% of the sample.

To note about this clone: This clone's antigen is unknown. No much larger clonotype is one base removed from it; base qualities were not supplied.

The chain is encoded by TRBV6-6 joined to TRBJ1-5; TRBD1 aligns with 8 central bases. This sample comprised peripheral blood, obtained before any cancer treatment. This TCR came from a male donor at least 60 years old with stage I lung adenocarcinoma. The nucleotides read TGTGCCAGCAGTAGGTCCCAGGGGGCAGGGCAGCCCCAGCATTTT. This translates into CASSRSQGAGQPQHF.